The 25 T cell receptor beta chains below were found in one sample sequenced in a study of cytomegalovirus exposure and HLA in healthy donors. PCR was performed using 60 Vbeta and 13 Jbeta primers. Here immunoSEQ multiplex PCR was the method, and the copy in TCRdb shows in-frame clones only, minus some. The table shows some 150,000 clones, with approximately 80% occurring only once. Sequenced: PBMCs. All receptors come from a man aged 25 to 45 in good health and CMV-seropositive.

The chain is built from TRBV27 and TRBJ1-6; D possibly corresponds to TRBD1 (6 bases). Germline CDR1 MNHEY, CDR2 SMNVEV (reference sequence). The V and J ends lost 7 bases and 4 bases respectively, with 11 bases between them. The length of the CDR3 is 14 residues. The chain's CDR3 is CASTPGTYNSPLHF. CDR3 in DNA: TGTGCCAGCACCCCCGGGACATATAATTCACCCCTCCACTTT.

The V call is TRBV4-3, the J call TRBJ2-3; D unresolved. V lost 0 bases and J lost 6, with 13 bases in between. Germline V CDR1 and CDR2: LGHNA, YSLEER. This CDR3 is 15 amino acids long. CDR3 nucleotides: TGCGCCAGCAGCCAAGACCGGCTAGGTGGGGATACGCAGTATTTT. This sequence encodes CASSQDRLGGDTQYF.

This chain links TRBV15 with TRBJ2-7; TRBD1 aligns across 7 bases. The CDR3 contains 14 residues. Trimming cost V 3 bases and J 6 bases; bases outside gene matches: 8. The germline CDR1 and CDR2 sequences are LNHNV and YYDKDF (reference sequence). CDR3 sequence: CATSSRQGAVEQYF. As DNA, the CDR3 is TGTGCCACCAGCAGCCGACAGGGTGCCGTCGAGCAGTACTTC.

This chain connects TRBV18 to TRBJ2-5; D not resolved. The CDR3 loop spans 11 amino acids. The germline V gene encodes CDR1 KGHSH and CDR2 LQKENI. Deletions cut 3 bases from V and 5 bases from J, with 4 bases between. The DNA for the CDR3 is TGTGCCAGCTCACCTCGGGAGACCCAGTACTTC. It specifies CASSPRETQYF.

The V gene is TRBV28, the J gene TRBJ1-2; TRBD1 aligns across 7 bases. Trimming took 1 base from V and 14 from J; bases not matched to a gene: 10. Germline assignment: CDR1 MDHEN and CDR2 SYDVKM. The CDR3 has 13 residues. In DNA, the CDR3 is TGTGCCAGCAGTTTATCGACAGGGATACGAAAAACCTTC. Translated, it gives CASSLSTGIRKTF.

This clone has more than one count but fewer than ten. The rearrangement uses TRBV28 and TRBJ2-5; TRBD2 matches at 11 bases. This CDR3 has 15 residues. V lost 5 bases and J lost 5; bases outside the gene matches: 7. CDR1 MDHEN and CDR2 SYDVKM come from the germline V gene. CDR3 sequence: CASSIAGGTQETQYF. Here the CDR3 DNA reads TGTGCCAGCAGTATAGCGGGGGGGACGCAGGAGACCCAGTACTTC.

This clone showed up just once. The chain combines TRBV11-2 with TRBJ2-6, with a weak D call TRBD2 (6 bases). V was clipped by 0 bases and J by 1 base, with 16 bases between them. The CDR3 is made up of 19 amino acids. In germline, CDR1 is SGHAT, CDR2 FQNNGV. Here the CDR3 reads CASSLDGGLFSSGANVLTF. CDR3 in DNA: TGTGCCAGCAGCTTAGATGGGGGACTCTTCTCTTCTGGGGCCAACGTCCTGACTTTC.

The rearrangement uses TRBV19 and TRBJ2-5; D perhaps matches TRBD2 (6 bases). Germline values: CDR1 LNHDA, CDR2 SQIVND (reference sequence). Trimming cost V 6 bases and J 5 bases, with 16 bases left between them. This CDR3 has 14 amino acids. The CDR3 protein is CASSLLALSETQYF. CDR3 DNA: TGTGCCAGTAGCCTACTAGCTCTTTCGGAGACCCAGTACTTC.

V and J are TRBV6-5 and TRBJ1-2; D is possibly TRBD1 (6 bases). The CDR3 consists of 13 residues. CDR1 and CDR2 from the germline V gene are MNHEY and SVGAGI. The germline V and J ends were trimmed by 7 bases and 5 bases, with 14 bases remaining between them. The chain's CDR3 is CASNPGQGYGYTF. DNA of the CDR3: TGTGCCAGCAACCCTGGCCAGGGGTATGGCTACACCTTC.

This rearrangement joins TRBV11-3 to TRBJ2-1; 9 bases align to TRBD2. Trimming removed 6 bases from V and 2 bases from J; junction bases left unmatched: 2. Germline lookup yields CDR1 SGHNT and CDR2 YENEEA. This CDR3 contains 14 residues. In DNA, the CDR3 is TGTGCCAGCAGTAGCGGGGGCACCTACAATGAGCAGTTCTTC. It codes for CASSSGGTYNEQFF.

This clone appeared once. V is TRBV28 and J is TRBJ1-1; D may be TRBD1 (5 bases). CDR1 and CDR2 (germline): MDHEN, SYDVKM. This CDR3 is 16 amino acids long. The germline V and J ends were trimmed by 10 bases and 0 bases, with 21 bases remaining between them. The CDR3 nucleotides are TGTGCCACATTTTCGGGGGTACCGTCGGTGAACACTGAAGCTTTCTTT. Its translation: CATFSGVPSVNTEAFF.

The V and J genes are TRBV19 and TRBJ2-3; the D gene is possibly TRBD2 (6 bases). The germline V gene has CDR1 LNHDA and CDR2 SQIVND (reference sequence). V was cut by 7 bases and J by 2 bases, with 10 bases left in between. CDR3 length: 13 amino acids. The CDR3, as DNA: TGTGCCAGTAAAAGGGACTTCACAGATACGCAGTATTTT. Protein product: CASKRDFTDTQYF. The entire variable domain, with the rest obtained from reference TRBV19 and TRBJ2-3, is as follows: DGGITQSPKYLFRKEGQNVTLSCEQNLNHDAMYWYRQDPGQGLRLIYYSQIVNDFQKGDIAEGYSVSREKKESFPLTVTSAQKNPTAFYLCASKRDFTDTQYFGPGTRLTVL.

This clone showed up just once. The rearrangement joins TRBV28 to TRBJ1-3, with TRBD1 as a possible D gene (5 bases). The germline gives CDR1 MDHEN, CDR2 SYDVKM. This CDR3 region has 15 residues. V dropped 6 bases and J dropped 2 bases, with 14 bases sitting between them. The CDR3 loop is CASSSSGITGNTIYF. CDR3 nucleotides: TGTGCCAGCAGCTCGTCAGGGATTACTGGAAACACCATATATTTT.

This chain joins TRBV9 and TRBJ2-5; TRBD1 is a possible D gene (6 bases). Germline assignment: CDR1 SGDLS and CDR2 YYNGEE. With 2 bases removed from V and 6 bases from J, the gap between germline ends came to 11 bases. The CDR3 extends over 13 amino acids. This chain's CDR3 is CASSVQGPQTQYF. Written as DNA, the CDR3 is TGTGCCAGCAGCGTGCAGGGGCCCCAGACCCAGTACTTC.

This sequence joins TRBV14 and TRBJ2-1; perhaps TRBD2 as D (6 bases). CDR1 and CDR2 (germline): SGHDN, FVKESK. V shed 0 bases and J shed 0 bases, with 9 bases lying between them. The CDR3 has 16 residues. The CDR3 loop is CASSQDTGSSYNEQFF. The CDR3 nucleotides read TGTGCCAGCAGCCAAGATACCGGGAGCTCCTACAATGAGCAGTTCTTC.

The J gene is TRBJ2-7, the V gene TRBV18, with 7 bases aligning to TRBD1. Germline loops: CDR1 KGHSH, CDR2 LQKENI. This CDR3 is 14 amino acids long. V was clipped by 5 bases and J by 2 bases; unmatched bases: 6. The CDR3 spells CASSSRQGTYEQYF. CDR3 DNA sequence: TGTGCCAGCTCATCGAGACAGGGAACCTACGAGCAGTACTTC.

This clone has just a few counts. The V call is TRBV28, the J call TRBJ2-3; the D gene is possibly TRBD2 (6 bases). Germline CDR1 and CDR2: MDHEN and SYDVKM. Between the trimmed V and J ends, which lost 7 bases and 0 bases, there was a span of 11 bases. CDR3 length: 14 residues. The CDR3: CASTPGGSTDTQYF. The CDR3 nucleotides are TGTGCCAGCACCCCCGGAGGGAGCACAGATACGCAGTATTTT.

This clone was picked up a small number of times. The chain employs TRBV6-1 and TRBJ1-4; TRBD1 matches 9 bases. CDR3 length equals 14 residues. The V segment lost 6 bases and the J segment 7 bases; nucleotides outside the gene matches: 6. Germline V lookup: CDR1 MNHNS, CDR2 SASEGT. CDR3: CASSRTGEGEKLFF. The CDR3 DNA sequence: TGTGCCAGCAGCAGGACAGGGGAAGGTGAAAAACTGTTTTTT.

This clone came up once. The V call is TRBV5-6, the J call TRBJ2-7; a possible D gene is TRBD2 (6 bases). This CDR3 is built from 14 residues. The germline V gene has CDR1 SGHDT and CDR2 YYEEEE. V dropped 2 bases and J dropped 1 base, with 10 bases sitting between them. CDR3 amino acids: CASSLGAGSYEQYF. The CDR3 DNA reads TGTGCCAGCAGCTTAGGGGCGGGGTCCTACGAGCAGTACTTC. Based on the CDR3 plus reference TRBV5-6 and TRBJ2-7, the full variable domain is DAGVTQSPTHLIKTRGQQVTLRCSPKSGHDTVSWYQQALGQGPQFIFQYYEEEERQRGNFPDRFSGHQFPNYSSELNVNALLLGDSALYLCASSLGAGSYEQYFGPGTRLTVT.

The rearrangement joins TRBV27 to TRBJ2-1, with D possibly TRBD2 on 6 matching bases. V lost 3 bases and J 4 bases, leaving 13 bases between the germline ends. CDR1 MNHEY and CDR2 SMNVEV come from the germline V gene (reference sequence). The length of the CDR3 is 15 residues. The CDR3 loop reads CASSFLPSVYNEQFF. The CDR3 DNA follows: TGTGCCAGCAGTTTTCTCCCTAGCGTATACAATGAGCAGTTCTTC.

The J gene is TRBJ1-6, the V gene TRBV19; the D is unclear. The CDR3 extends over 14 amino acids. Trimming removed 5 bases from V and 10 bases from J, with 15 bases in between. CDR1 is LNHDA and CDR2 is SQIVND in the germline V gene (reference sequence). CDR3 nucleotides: TGTGCCAGTAGTCCCGGCCTGACACCGTCACCCCTCCACTTT. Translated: CASSPGLTPSPLHF.

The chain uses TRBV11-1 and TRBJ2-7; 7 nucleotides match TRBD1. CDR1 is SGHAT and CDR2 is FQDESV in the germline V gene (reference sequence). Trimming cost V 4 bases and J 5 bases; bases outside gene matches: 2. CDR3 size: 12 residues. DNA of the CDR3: TGTGCCAGCAGCTCCAGGGGGAACGAGCAGTACTTC. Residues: CASSSRGNEQYF.

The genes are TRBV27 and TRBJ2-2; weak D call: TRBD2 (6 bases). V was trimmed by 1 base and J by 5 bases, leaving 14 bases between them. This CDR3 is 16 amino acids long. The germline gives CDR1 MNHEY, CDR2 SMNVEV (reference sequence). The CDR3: CASSLYRTEGTGELFF. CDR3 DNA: TGTGCCAGCAGTTTATACAGAACGGAGGGTACCGGGGAGCTGTTTTTT.

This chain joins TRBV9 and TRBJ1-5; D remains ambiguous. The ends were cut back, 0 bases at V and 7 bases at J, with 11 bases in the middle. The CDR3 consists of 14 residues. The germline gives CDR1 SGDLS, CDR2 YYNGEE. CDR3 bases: TGTGCCAGCAGCGTAGGGGAGACGCGGCAGCCCCAGCATTTT. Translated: CASSVGETRQPQHF.

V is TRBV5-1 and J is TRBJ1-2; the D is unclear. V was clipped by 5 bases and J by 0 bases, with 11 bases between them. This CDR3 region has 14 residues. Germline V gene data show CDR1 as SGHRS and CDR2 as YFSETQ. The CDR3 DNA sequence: TGCGCCAGCAGTCTTACTACGACTAACTATGGCTACACCTTC. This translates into CASSLTTTNYGYTF.